The clone carrying this TCR beta chain was found once. This sample stems from a study of blood T cell repertoires in COVID-19. Profiled with immunoSEQ multiplex PCR; TCRdb holds only in-frame clones, not every one. The data show a few hundred thousand clones, more than 85% seen once. This TCR was recovered from a young adult with COVID-19, enrolled during active disease. The specimen was peripheral blood.

CDR3 DNA sequence: TGTGCCAGTAGTACTAGTCTCTGGGCAGATACGCAGTATTTT. This codes for CASSTSLWADTQYF. This chain links TRBV19 with TRBJ2-3; D is unclear. The V gene lost 4 bases and the J gene lost 4 bases, with 12 bases spanning the gap. The CDR3 totals 14 residues. From germline, CDR1 is LNHDA and CDR2 SQIVND (reference sequence).